Below, 32 T cell receptor beta chains from the same sample are listed, as sequenced in a study of T cell repertoires in cytomegalovirus infection. TCRdb redid the calling of the reads with MiXCR, one entry per CDR3 protein. The sample yields about 450,000 distinct CDR3 sequences, under 40% seen once. Sample: PBMCs. The receptors stem from a human donor in good health (CMV status not recorded). Some clones in this sample may be carry-over from other donors' samples.

This clonotype was seen a single time. The chain links TRBV6-1 to TRBJ1-2, with TRBD1 matching over 9 bases. CDR1 is MNHNS, CDR2 SASEGT, per germline. V dropped 6 bases and J dropped 4; count of bases not matched to a gene: 9. The CDR3 runs to 15 residues. CDR3 region: CASREFGQGRYGYTF. The CDR3 DNA is TGTGCCAGCAGGGAATTCGGACAGGGGCGCTATGGCTACACCTTC.

This clonotype was seen ten or more times. The rearrangement uses TRBV19 and TRBJ2-5; D may correspond to TRBD1 or TRBD2 (5 bases each). CDR3 size: 16 residues. Germline CDR1 reads LNHDA; CDR2 reads SQIVND (reference sequence). Trimming shortened V by 9 bases and J by 4 bases, and 24 bases separated the two germline ends. CDR3 sequence reads: CASRSLRGSVAETQYF. The CDR3 coding sequence is TGTGCCAGCCGCTCCCTAAGGGGTAGCGTGGCAGAGACCCAGTACTTC.

This clonotype has just a few counts. V and J are TRBV28 and TRBJ2-1; D ambiguous. The CDR3 runs to 13 residues. The V gene's germline CDR1 is MDHEN and CDR2 SYDVKM. V shed 2 bases and J shed 4 bases, with 6 bases lying between them. The chain's CDR3 is CASSLEQYNEQFF. The CDR3, as DNA: TGTGCCAGCAGTTTAGAACAATACAATGAGCAGTTCTTC.

This clonotype was observed a handful of times. The chain employs TRBV19 and TRBJ2-1; D remains unclear. This CDR3 is 14 amino acids long. Trimming removed 9 bases from V and 7 bases from J, with 19 bases in between. Germline V gene lookup returns CDR1 LNHDA and CDR2 SQIVND (reference sequence). DNA for the CDR3: TGTGCCAGCAGAACCGGACCCACCCCTAATGAGCAGTTCTTC. Translated: CASRTGPTPNEQFF.

The chain couples TRBV7-2 to TRBJ2-2; D gene uncertain. Germline V lookup: CDR1 SGHTA, CDR2 FQGNSA. The V gene lost 5 bases and the J gene lost 1 base, with 14 bases spanning the gap. This CDR3 comprises 16 residues. The CDR3 DNA reads as TGTGCCAGCAGCGTACTTGGCGCAGGGAACACCGGGGAGCTGTTTTTT. Residues: CASSVLGAGNTGELFF.

This chain joins TRBV6-1 and TRBJ2-3; TRBD2 might be the D (6 bases). The V and J ends lost 6 bases and 0 bases respectively, with 16 bases between them. This CDR3 is built from 16 residues. Germline CDR1 reads MNHNS; CDR2 reads SASEGT. CDR3 sequence (DNA): TGTGCCAGCAGCCCTAGGGCGGGGTTCAGCACAGATACGCAGTATTTT. Encoded protein: CASSPRAGFSTDTQYF.

This clonotype was seen more than once but under ten times. The CDR3 region has the DNA TGTGCCAGCAGCTTACCAGGGTTCGATGAGCAGTTCTTC. Translated, it gives CASSLPGFDEQFF. The chain couples TRBV5-4 to TRBJ2-1, with D possibly being TRBD1 (5 bases). CDR1 is SGHNT and CDR2 is YYREEE in the germline V gene (reference sequence). This CDR3 region has 13 residues. Trimming cost V 2 bases and J 8 bases, with 11 bases left between them.

The chain carries TRBV19 and TRBJ1-3; D is perhaps TRBD1 (5 bases). CDR3 length equals 16 residues. Germline loops: CDR1 LNHDA, CDR2 SQIVND (reference sequence). Trimming pared 3 bases from V and 2 bases from J, leaving 14 bases between. The CDR3 DNA reads TGTGCCAGTAGTATGTTTGGGGGAACGACTGGAAACACCATATATTTT. Protein sequence: CASSMFGGTTGNTIYF.

The CDR3 protein is CASSIQGSGGTEAFF. Here the CDR3 DNA reads TGTGCCAGCAGTATACAGGGGTCGGGTGGCACTGAAGCTTTCTTT. The genes are TRBV12-3 or TRBV12-4 and TRBJ1-1; the match to TRBD1 covers 7 bases. The length of the CDR3 is 15 residues. V was clipped by 5 bases and J by 4 bases; unmatched bases: 10.

The rearrangement uses TRBV15 and TRBJ2-1; D is perhaps TRBD2 (6 bases). Trimming removed 2 bases from V and 0 bases from J, with 14 bases in between. Germline CDR1 LNHNV, CDR2 YYDKDF (reference sequence). This CDR3 spans 17 amino acids. The CDR3: CATSRYRDSSSYNEQFF. In nucleotides, the CDR3 is TGTGCCACCAGCAGATACCGGGACTCTAGCTCCTACAATGAGCAGTTCTTC.

This clonotype has just a few counts. The chain employs TRBV12-3 or TRBV12-4 and TRBJ1-2, with D unresolved. This CDR3 contains 15 residues. Trimming took 0 bases from V and 2 from J, leaving 10 bases between them. CDR3 coding DNA: TGTGCCAGCAGTTTAGCAGAGACGCCGAACTATGGCTACACCTTC. This codes for CASSLAETPNYGYTF.

This clonotype showed up just a few times. This rearrangement joins TRBV5-4 to TRBJ2-7; D gene ambiguous. CDR3 length: 17 residues. Germline CDR1 SGHNT, CDR2 YYREEE (reference sequence). The V end lost 3 bases, the J end lost 4 bases, and 23 bases lay between the germline ends. CDR3 region: CASSWDQTTSGFYEQYF. The CDR3 region has the DNA TGTGCCAGCAGCTGGGATCAGACCACTTCTGGATTTTACGAGCAGTACTTC.

The sample holds a few counts of this clonotype. V gene TRBV7-6 combines with J gene TRBJ2-5; possible D gene TRBD2, 5 bases. Germline-derived CDR1 and CDR2 are SGHVS and FNYEAQ. V was trimmed by 5 bases and J by 4 bases, leaving 14 bases between them. The CDR3 totals 14 residues. CDR3 coding DNA: TGTGCCAGCAGCATCACTAGGTCCCCAGAGACCCAGTACTTC. Protein sequence: CASSITRSPETQYF. The whole variable domain, filled in from reference TRBV7-6 and TRBJ2-5, reads GAGVSQSPRYKVTKRGQDVALRCDPISGHVSLYWYRQALGQGPEFLTYFNYEAQQDKSGLPNDRFSAERPEGSISTLTIQRTEQRDSAMYRCASSITRSPETQYFGPGTRLLVL.

The rearrangement links TRBV5-1 to TRBJ1-2; the D gene is possibly TRBD1 (5 bases). Trimming pared 2 bases from V and 4 bases from J, leaving 9 bases between. This CDR3 comprises 13 residues. Germline CDR1 is SGHRS and CDR2 is YFSETQ. The CDR3 here is CASSLGERYGYTF. The DNA for the CDR3 is TGCGCCAGCAGCTTAGGGGAACGCTATGGCTACACCTTC.

This clonotype has a handful of counts. The chain has TRBV28 and TRBJ2-1; perhaps TRBD2 as D (5 bases). The CDR3 spans 15 residues. Trimming pared 6 bases from V and 8 bases from J, leaving 20 bases between. Germline assignment: CDR1 MDHEN and CDR2 SYDVKM. CDR3 region: CASSSERGSLDEQFF. The CDR3 bases are TGTGCCAGCAGCTCTGAACGAGGGTCTCTCGATGAGCAGTTCTTC.

The chain carries TRBV2 and TRBJ1-4, with D possibly matching TRBD1 (5 bases). Germline CDR1 SNHLY, CDR2 FYNNEI. The CDR3 spans 14 residues. The V end lost 7 bases, the J end lost 3 bases, and 12 bases lay between the germline ends. In DNA, the CDR3 is TGTGCCAGCAAAGGGGTTTCGGCTAATGAAAAACTGTTTTTT. The encoded protein is CASKGVSANEKLFF.

This clonotype was counted once. The rearrangement uses TRBV2 and TRBJ1-1, with a tentative D call TRBD1 (5 bases). This CDR3 contains 14 residues. The germline V and J ends were trimmed by 4 bases and 0 bases, with 9 bases remaining between them. Germline CDR1 is SNHLY and CDR2 is FYNNEI. The CDR3 region has the DNA TGTGCCAGCAGTGTGCTGACAGTGAACACTGAAGCTTTCTTT. Amino acid sequence: CASSVLTVNTEAFF.

Worth noting for this clonotype: A much larger clone is a single base away; this may be a read error. This chain uses TRBV7-8 with TRBJ1-4, with a weak D call TRBD1 (6 bases). The CDR3 runs to 15 residues. Per the germline V gene, CDR1 is SGHVS and CDR2 is FQNEAQ. CDR3 nucleotide sequence: TGTGCCAACAGCTTTTTGCCAGGGGAGGGTGAAAAACTGTTTTTT. Amino acid sequence: CANSFLPGEGEKLFF. Combining the CDR3 with reference TRBV7-8 and TRBJ1-4 gives the whole variable domain GAGVSQSPRYKVAKRGQDVALRCDPISGHVSLFWYQQALGQGPEFLTYFQNEAQLDKSGLPSDRFFAERPEGSVSTLKIQRTQQEDSAVYLCANSFLPGEGEKLFFGSGTQLSVL.

This clonotype was observed at least ten times. The chain uses TRBV7-2 and TRBJ2-7; 12 nucleotides match TRBD2. Germline V gives CDR1 SGHTA, CDR2 FQGNSA. Germline trimming cut 5 bases from V and 6 bases from J; bases unmatched to any gene: 11. The CDR3 is made up of 16 amino acids. CDR3 sequence: CASSPRLAGGWVEQYF. The CDR3 DNA reads as TGTGCCAGCAGCCCACGTCTAGCGGGGGGGTGGGTCGAGCAGTACTTC. The variable domain in full, completed from reference TRBV7-2 and TRBJ2-7, reads GAGVSQSPSNKVTEKGKDVELRCDPISGHTALYWYRQSLGQGLEFLIYFQGNSAPDKSGLPSDRFSAERTGGSVSTLTIQRTQQEDSAVYLCASSPRLAGGWVEQYFGPGTRLTVT.

Only a few counts were recorded for this clonotype. This chain uses TRBV20-1 with TRBJ2-1; D is unclear. V lost 3 bases and J lost 2, with 14 bases in between. This CDR3 contains 15 residues. The germline V gene encodes CDR1 DFQATT and CDR2 SNEGSKA (reference sequence). CDR3 loop: CSARTHALAYNEQFF. In DNA form, the CDR3 reads TGCAGTGCTAGGACACATGCACTCGCCTACAATGAGCAGTTCTTC.

As to this clonotype: A read error may account for a junction end that differs from germline. V gene TRBV3-1 combines with J gene TRBJ1-2; 9 bases align to TRBD1. The germline CDR1 and CDR2 sequences are LGHDT and YNNKEL (reference sequence). CDR3 length equals 15 residues. CDR3 region: CASSHKTGGHYGSTF. The CDR3 nucleotides are TGTGCCAGCAGCCATAAAACAGGGGGCCACTATGGCTCCACCTTC.

This chain links TRBV20-1 with TRBJ1-5, with 7 bases lining up with TRBD1. This CDR3 comprises 18 residues. Germline V gene lookup returns CDR1 DFQATT and CDR2 SNEGSKA (reference sequence). V gave up 5 bases and J gave up 2 bases; unmatched junction bases: 18. This CDR3 reads CSAVPIPGQVIGNQPQHF. In DNA form, the CDR3 reads TGCAGTGCTGTCCCAATCCCAGGACAGGTCATCGGCAATCAGCCCCAGCATTTT.

This clonotype was recorded a few times. The chain employs TRBV28 and TRBJ2-1; TRBD2 agrees at 11 bases. Germline-derived CDR1 and CDR2 are MDHEN and SYDVKM. This CDR3 is 16 amino acids long. Germline trimming cut 5 bases from V and 2 bases from J; bases unmatched to any gene: 5. The CDR3 spells CASSQLAGAPYNEQFF. The CDR3 nucleotides read TGTGCCAGCAGTCAACTAGCGGGGGCCCCCTACAATGAGCAGTTCTTC.

This clonotype showed up just a few times. Here the CDR3 reads CASSASGGLSYNEQFF. The CDR3 nucleotides are TGTGCCAGCAGTGCTAGCGGGGGCCTCTCCTACAATGAGCAGTTCTTC. The V and J genes are TRBV11-2 and TRBJ2-1; 10 positions match TRBD2. Germline values: CDR1 SGHAT, CDR2 FQNNGV. The CDR3 runs to 16 residues. Germline trimming cut 6 bases from V and 0 bases from J; bases unmatched to any gene: 5.

The chain links TRBV11-2 to TRBJ2-5; D may be TRBD1 or TRBD2 (5 bases each). V lost 0 bases and J 5 bases, leaving 22 bases between the germline ends. The germline V gene has CDR1 SGHAT and CDR2 FQNNGV. This CDR3 contains 18 residues. This CDR3 is CASSLDPSVGTSAETQYF. The DNA for the CDR3 is TGTGCCAGCAGCTTAGATCCAAGTGTGGGGACCTCGGCTGAGACCCAGTACTTC.

A few counts support this clonotype. J is TRBJ1-4 and V is TRBV11-2; 7 bases are shared with TRBD1. The CDR3 is 15 amino acids. V shed 5 bases, J shed 2 bases, and the junction held 5 bases outside the gene matches. In germline, CDR1 is SGHAT, CDR2 FQNNGV. CDR3 protein: CASSHGTATNEKLFF. The CDR3, as DNA: TGTGCCAGCAGCCACGGGACAGCCACTAATGAAAAACTGTTTTTT.

This clonotype was counted only a few times. The chain combines TRBV19 with TRBJ1-2; no reliable D call. V lost 5 bases, J lost 8 bases, and 12 bases lay in between. The CDR3 sequence is 12 residues long. Germline CDR1 LNHDA, CDR2 SQIVND (reference sequence). For the CDR3, the DNA is TGTGCCAGTAGTCCCCGGACCAGCGGCTACACCTTC. This translates into CASSPRTSGYTF.

For this clonotype: A junction boundary mismatches the germline segment, possibly from a read error. CDR3 in DNA: TGTGCCAGCGGTTTATTAGGGGGAGGTTCACCCCTCCACTTT. This codes for CASGLLGGGSPLHF. The chain recombines TRBV28 with TRBJ1-6; D is possibly TRBD1 (6 bases). The CDR3 loop spans 14 amino acids. CDR1 MDHEN and CDR2 SYDVKM come from the germline V gene. Together with reference TRBV28 and TRBJ1-6, the CDR3 gives the full variable domain: DVKVTQSSRYLVKRTGEKVFLECVQDMDHENMFWYRQDPGLGLRLIYFSYDVKMKEKGDIPEGYSVSREKKERFSLILESASTNQTSMYLCASGLLGGGSPLHFGNGTRLTVT.

In its sample, this clonotype was seen a few times. The chain has TRBV28 and TRBJ1-3, with a weak D call TRBD1 (6 bases). Germline lookup yields CDR1 MDHEN and CDR2 SYDVKM. This CDR3 contains 16 residues. Trimming shortened V by 6 bases and J by 4 bases, and 19 bases separated the two germline ends. The CDR3 region has the DNA TGTGCCAGCAGCAGGCGGGGGGGCACGGGGGGAAACACCATATATTTT. Encoded protein: CASSRRGGTGGNTIYF.

The rearrangement joins TRBV7-2 to TRBJ1-2; 12 nucleotides match TRBD1. Germline V gives CDR1 SGHTA, CDR2 FQGNSA. The CDR3 sequence is 19 residues long. The V and J ends lost 5 bases and 2 bases, in that order; junction bases with no gene match: 15. The CDR3 coding sequence is TGTGCCAGCAGCAGGGTTTCCGGGACAGGGGGCTCCCAAAACTATGGCTACACCTTC. Protein product: CASSRVSGTGGSQNYGYTF.

The V and J genes are TRBV6-2 or TRBV6-3 and TRBJ2-2, with 7 bases lining up with TRBD1. The junction had 7 bases not matched to a gene; V was cut back by 5 bases and J by 4 bases. The germline V gene has CDR1 MNHEY and CDR2 SVGEGT. The CDR3 is made up of 15 amino acids. The CDR3 sequence: CASSRQGLVTGELFF. In DNA, the CDR3 is TGTGCCAGCAGTCGACAGGGTCTGGTCACCGGGGAGCTGTTTTTT.

The chain uses TRBV19 and TRBJ2-1; D gene unclear. This CDR3 is 16 amino acids long. Between the trimmed V and J ends, which lost 4 bases and 1 base, there was a span of 14 bases. Germline loops: CDR1 LNHDA, CDR2 SQIVND (reference sequence). The CDR3 coding sequence is TGTGCCAGTAGTAACCGTGGCGGTTCTTCCTACAATGAGCAGTTCTTC. The encoded protein is CASSNRGGSSYNEQFF.